This T cell receptor beta chain was documented in a study of T cells in Graves' hyperthyroidism and ophthalmopathy. Overall study: Peripheral blood specimens were obtained at initial diagnosis, prior to any treatment.

There are 13 residues in the CDR3. Looked up from germline, CDR1 is DFQATT and CDR2 is SNEGSKA (reference sequence). With 6 bases removed from V and 4 bases from J, the gap between germline ends came to 13 bases. Study results and limitations: Most clonotypes expanded in the thyroid (above 0.001) were also present in blood.

Uncontrolled infection, other autoimmune disease, pregnancy or lactation led to exclusion. In the case of this clonotype: Its antigen is currently unknown.

The source material, RNA transcripts, was used to amplify TCR beta CDR3 regions. HTBI primers were used for first-round RT-PCR of the TCR CDR3. TCRdb passed the multiplex PCR reads through MiXCR, listing each CDR3 protein once. The table includes 600,000 to 850,000 distinct CDR3 sequences, 18% detected once. The chain carries TRBV20-1 and TRBJ1-5; D ambiguous. Sequenced material: blood. This TCR derives from a woman in her forties or fifties with Graves' hyperthyroidism that later progressed to Graves' ophthalmopathy. DNA of the CDR3: TGCAGTGCGATCTATGCTTGGAATCAGCCCCAGCATTTT. Its translation: CSAIYAWNQPQHF.